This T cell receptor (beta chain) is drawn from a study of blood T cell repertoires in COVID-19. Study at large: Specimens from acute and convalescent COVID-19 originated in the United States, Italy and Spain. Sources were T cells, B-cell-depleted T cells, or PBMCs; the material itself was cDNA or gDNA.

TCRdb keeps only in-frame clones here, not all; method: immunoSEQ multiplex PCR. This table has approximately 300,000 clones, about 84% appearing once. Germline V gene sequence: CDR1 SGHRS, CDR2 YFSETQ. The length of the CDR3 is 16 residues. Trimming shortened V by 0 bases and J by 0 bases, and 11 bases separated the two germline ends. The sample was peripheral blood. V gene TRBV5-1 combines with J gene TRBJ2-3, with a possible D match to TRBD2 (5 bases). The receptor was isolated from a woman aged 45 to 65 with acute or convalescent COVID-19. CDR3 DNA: TGCGCCAGCAGCTTGGTGGGCGGGCATAGCACAGATACGCAGTATTTT. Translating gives CASSLVGGHSTDTQYF. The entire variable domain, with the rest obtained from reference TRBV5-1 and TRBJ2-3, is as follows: KAGVTQTPRYLIKTRGQQVTLSCSPISGHRSVSWYQQTPGQGLQFLFEYFSETQRNKGNFPGRFSGRQFSNSRSEMNVSTLELGDSALYLCASSLVGGHSTDTQYFGPGTRLTVL.